The clone carrying this T cell receptor beta chain is a singleton in its sample. This entry comes from a study of blood T cell repertoires in COVID-19. Trimming cost V 4 bases and J 7 bases; bases outside gene matches: 2. CDR1 is SGHAT and CDR2 is FQNNGV in the germline V gene. The CDR3 runs 14 residues. Participants came from roughly 23 US areas, aged roughly 18 to 100 years. Resolution of symptoms, clearance, or two negative PCRs was present in recovered Cohort 3 donors. The repertoire was sequenced with immunoSEQ multiplex PCR; TCRdb's copy has only in-frame clones and lacks some. The profile shows more than 150,000 clones, roughly 87% of them singletons.

Sequenced sample: PBMCs or T cells enriched from blood (not recorded which). The chain is built from TRBV11-2 and TRBJ1-4, with 11 bases aligning to TRBD1. The clonotype comes from a woman in her 30s who had recovered from COVID-19. The CDR3, as DNA: TGTGCCAGCAGCTGGGGACAGGGGGTTGAAAAACTGTTTTTT. Its protein is CASSWGQGVEKLFF.